One sample yielded the 3 T cell receptor beta chains listed below, sequenced in a study of blood T cells in healthy people across ages. Combining a sample-barcoded 5' primer with a J-beta primer mix, a second PCR ran for roughly 7 to 12 cycles. TCRdb redid the calling of the 5' RACE reads with MiXCR, one entry per CDR3 protein. Among about 780,000 distinct CDR3 sequences listed, 55% to 65% were seen once. What was sequenced was blood. All receptors come from a man aged 25-45 years in good health.

The chain is built from TRBV6-5 and TRBJ1-5; no definite D call. The V gene lost 4 bases and the J gene lost 3 bases, with 7 bases spanning the gap. This CDR3 contains 13 residues. CDR1 is MNHEY, CDR2 SVGAGI, per germline. CDR3 coding DNA: TGTGCCAGCAGTTCCCAGGTCAATCAGCCCCAGCATTTT. Protein product: CASSSQVNQPQHF.

This clonotype was recorded a few times. This sequence joins TRBV15 and TRBJ1-2, with D uncertain. V lost 0 bases and J lost 4, with 9 bases in between. The germline gives CDR1 LNHNV, CDR2 YYDKDF (reference sequence). The CDR3 is 14 amino acids. The CDR3, as DNA: TGTGCCACCAGCAGAGATCTCTCGGGCTATGGCTACACCTTC. Translation gives CATSRDLSGYGYTF.

This chain joins TRBV7-2 and TRBJ1-4; D is perhaps TRBD1 (6 bases). V dropped 5 bases and J dropped 8 bases, with 12 bases sitting between them. Germline lookup yields CDR1 SGHTA and CDR2 FQGNSA. The CDR3 has 13 amino acids. In nucleotides, the CDR3 is TGTGCCAGCAGCACTAACCAGGGGGAAAAACTGTTTTTT. As protein: CASSTNQGEKLFF.